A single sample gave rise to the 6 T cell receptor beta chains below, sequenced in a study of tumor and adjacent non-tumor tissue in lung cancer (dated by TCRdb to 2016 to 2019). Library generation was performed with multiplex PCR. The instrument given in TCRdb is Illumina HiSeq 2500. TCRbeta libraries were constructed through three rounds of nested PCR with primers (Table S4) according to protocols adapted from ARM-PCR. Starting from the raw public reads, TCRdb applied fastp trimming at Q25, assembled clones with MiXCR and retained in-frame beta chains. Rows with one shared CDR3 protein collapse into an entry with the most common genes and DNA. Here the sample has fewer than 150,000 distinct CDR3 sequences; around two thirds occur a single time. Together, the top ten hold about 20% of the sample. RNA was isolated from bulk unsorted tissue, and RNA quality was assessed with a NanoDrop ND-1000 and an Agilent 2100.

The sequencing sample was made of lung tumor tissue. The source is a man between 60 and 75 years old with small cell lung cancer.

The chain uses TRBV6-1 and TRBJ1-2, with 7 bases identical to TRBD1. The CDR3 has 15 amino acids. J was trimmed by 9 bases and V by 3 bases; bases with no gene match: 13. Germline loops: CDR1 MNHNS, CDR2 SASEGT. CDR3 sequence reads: CASSETGNYYYSYTF. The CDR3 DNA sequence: TGTGCCAGCAGTGAGACAGGGAACTATTACTACAGCTACACCTTC.

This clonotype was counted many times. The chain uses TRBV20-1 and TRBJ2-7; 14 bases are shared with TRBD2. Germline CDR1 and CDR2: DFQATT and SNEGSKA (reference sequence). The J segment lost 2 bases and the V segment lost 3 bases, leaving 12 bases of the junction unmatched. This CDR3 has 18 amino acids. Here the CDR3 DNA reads TGCAGTGCTAGTGCAGGACTAGCGGGAGGCCCAAGGCCCTACGAGCAGTACTTC. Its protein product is CSASAGLAGGPRPYEQYF.

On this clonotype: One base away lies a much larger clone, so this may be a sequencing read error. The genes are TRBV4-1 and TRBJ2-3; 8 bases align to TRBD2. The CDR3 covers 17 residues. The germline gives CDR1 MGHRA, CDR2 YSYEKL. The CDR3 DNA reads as TGCGCCAGCAGCCAAGCCAACGGGAGGGATCATACAGATATGCAGTATTTT. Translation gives CASSQANGRDHTDMQYF.

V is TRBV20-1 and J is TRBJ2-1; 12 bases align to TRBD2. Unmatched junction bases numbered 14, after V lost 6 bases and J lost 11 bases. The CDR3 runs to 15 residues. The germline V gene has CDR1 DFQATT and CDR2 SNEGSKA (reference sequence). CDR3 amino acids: CSAPTRLAGEGKQFF. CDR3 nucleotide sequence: TGCAGTGCCCCCACTCGACTAGCGGGAGAAGGTAAGCAGTTCTTC.

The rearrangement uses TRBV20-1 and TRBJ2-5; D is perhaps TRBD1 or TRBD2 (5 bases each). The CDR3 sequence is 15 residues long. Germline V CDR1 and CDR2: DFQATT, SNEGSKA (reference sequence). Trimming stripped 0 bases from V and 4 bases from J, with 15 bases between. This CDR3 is CSARDPGHGVETQYF. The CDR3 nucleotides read TGCAGTGCTAGAGACCCAGGACACGGGGTAGAGACCCAGTACTTC.

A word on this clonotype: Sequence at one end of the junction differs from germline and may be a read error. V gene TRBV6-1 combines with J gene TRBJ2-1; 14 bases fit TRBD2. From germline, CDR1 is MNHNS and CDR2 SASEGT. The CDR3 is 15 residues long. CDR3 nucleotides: TGTGCCAGCAGACCTGGGACTAGCGGGAGCACTGAGCTGTTCTTC. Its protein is CASRPGTSGSTELFF.